The 15 T cell receptor beta chains reported below all come from one sample, sequenced in a study of blood T cells in healthy people across ages. A second roughly 7 to 12 cycle PCR used barcoded and J-beta primers. TCRdb re-analysed the 5' RACE reads in MiXCR, keeping a single row per CDR3 protein. The sample contains approximately 900,000 distinct CDR3 sequences, under 35% of which appear only once. The same specimen was also included in a second study, on T cells of mothers and their children.

The sequenced sample consisted of blood. Source of these receptors: a woman aged 40 to 50 in good health.

Many counts were recorded for this clonotype. The V and J genes are TRBV12-3 or TRBV12-4 and TRBJ1-4; the match to TRBD1 covers 11 bases. The CDR3 loop spans 14 amino acids. The V and J ends lost 4 bases and 7 bases, in that order; junction bases with no gene match: 2. As DNA, the CDR3 is TGTGCCAGCAGTTGGGGACAGGGGGTTGAAAAACTGTTTTTT. Protein product: CASSWGQGVEKLFF.

This clonotype was seen more than once but under ten times. This rearrangement joins TRBV11-2 to TRBJ2-5; 7 bases line up with TRBD1. This CDR3 is built from 15 residues. Trimming at V came to 0 bases and at J to 2 bases, leaving 3 bases not matched to a gene. The germline CDR1 and CDR2 sequences are SGHAT and FQNNGV. CDR3 residues: CASSLDRTGQETQYF. The CDR3 bases are TGTGCCAGCAGCTTAGATAGGACAGGACAAGAGACCCAGTACTTC.

The rearrangement uses TRBV21-1 and TRBJ1-5; the table names TRBD1, a call not compared with the DNA. TRBV21-1 counts as a pseudogene. The CDR3 is 19 amino acids. CDR3: CASSKAGRQGARSNQPQHF. For the CDR3, the DNA is TGTGCCAGCAGCAAAGCTGGGAGACAGGGGGCGAGGAGCAATCAGCCCCAGCATTTT.

Regarding this clonotype: This may be a read error: a much more frequent sequence differs by one nucleotide. The chain carries TRBV18 and TRBJ1-2, with 8 bases aligning to TRBD1. Looked up from germline, CDR1 is KGHSH and CDR2 is LQKENI. The CDR3 contains 15 residues. This CDR3 is CAGSHGTGFDYGYTF. The CDR3 DNA is TGTGCCGGCTCCCACGGGACAGGATTCGATTATGGCTACACCTTC. The full variable domain, in which reference TRBV18 and TRBJ1-2 provide the parts outside the CDR3, is NAGVMQNPRHLVRRRGQEARLRCSPMKGHSHVYWYRQLPEEGLKFMVYLQKENIIDESGMPKERFSAEFPKEGPSILRIQQVVRGDSAAYFCAGSHGTGFDYGYTFGSGTRLTVV.

J is TRBJ1-2 and V is TRBV4-3; no firm D call. V was shortened by 1 base and J by 8 bases, with 14 bases between the two germline ends. The length of the CDR3 is 14 residues. Germline CDR1 reads LGHNA; CDR2 reads YSLEER. This CDR3 is CASSQGRQDGGYTF. CDR3 nucleotides: TGCGCCAGCAGCCAAGGTCGTCAGGATGGAGGCTACACCTTC.

The gene calls are TRBV11-2 and TRBJ2-1; D gene uncertain. The germline V gene has CDR1 SGHAT and CDR2 FQNNGV. V lost 5 bases, J lost 5 bases, and 16 bases lay in between. The CDR3 spans 15 residues. The CDR3 DNA follows: TGTGCCAGCAGCCCCGGGTACCCTCAGAACAATGAGCAGTTCTTC. As protein: CASSPGYPQNNEQFF.

This clonotype was detected ten times or more. V and J are TRBV20-1 and TRBJ1-2, with D perhaps matching TRBD1 (5 bases). In germline, CDR1 is DFQATT, CDR2 SNEGSKA (reference sequence). V was pared by 0 bases and J by 6 bases, with 8 bases between. The CDR3 is 12 residues long. CDR3 in DNA: TGCAGTGCTAGAGAGGACATTGATGGCTACACCTTC. Translating it yields CSAREDIDGYTF.

In regard to this clonotype: Germline is not matched at one junction end, which may reflect a read error. The chain combines TRBV4-3 with TRBJ1-1, with D maybe TRBD1 (6 bases). The V gene's germline CDR1 is LGHNA and CDR2 YSLEER. The CDR3 spans 16 residues. The DNA for the CDR3 is TGCGCCAGCAGCCAAGACCAGACAGGACAGAACGCTGAAGCTTTCTTT. Translation: CASSQDQTGQNAEAFF.

The chain combines TRBV29-1 with TRBJ2-7; TRBD1 matches 7 bases. Germline V gene sequence: CDR1 SQVTM, CDR2 ANQGSEA. V lost 5 bases to trimming and J lost 5 bases; unmatched junction nucleotides: 9. The CDR3 spans 13 residues. CDR3 residues: CSVPGTALNEQYF. In nucleotides, the CDR3 is TGCAGCGTTCCCGGGACAGCGCTTAACGAGCAGTACTTC.

This clonotype was observed at least ten times. The gene calls are TRBV5-1 and TRBJ2-1; D may be TRBD1 or TRBD2 (5 bases each). Germline V gene lookup returns CDR1 SGHRS and CDR2 YFSETQ. The germline V and J ends were trimmed by 4 bases and 8 bases, with 19 bases remaining between them. This CDR3 contains 15 residues. The CDR3 DNA reads TGCGCCAGCAGCGACACTCCTGGGGGAAGCGATGAGCAGTTCTTC. It encodes CASSDTPGGSDEQFF.

The table lists this clonotype with a few counts. One base away lies a much larger clone, so this may be a sequencing read error. The V gene is TRBV2, the J gene TRBJ2-4; the match to TRBD2 covers 12 bases. Matching the DNA end better, TRBJ2-7 makes the J call doubtful. The CDR3 spans 19 residues. Germline values: CDR1 SNHLY, CDR2 FYNNEI. CDR3 DNA: TGTGCCAGCAGTGAATCCCTAGGACTAGCGGGAACGAGCCCCTACGAGCAGTACTTC. Its protein is CASSESLGLAGTSPYEQYF.

The chain combines TRBV12-3 or TRBV12-4 with TRBJ1-5; tentative D call: TRBD1 (5 bases). The CDR3 loop spans 16 amino acids. The V end lost 2 bases, the J end lost 4 bases, and 15 bases lay between the germline ends. The CDR3 region is CASSLRGSRVNQPQHF. The CDR3 DNA reads TGTGCCAGCAGTTTAAGGGGCAGCCGAGTAAATCAGCCCCAGCATTTT.

This clonotype was picked up a small number of times. The gene calls are TRBV20-1 and TRBJ1-2, with a possible D match to TRBD1 (5 bases). The CDR3 is 13 residues long. Germline CDR1 is DFQATT and CDR2 is SNEGSKA (reference sequence). Trimming took 3 bases from V and 5 from J, leaving 13 bases between them. In nucleotides, the CDR3 is TGCAGTGCTAGTATAACGGGGGTTTATGGCTACACCTTC. It codes for CSASITGVYGYTF.

The chain employs TRBV20-1 and TRBJ2-5, with TRBD2 matching 10 bases. The CDR3 has 14 residues. Germline V gene sequence: CDR1 DFQATT, CDR2 SNEGSKA (reference sequence). V was clipped by 2 bases and J by 4 bases; unmatched bases: 4. The CDR3 bases are TGCAGTGCTAGACCCGTAGCGGGAGGAGAGACCCAGTACTTC. Amino acids: CSARPVAGGETQYF.

This clonotype appeared many times. The chain carries TRBV7-2 and TRBJ1-6; the D gene is possibly TRBD1 (6 bases). From germline, CDR1 is SGHTA and CDR2 FQGNSA. The CDR3 sequence is 14 residues long. Trimming stripped 3 bases from V and 6 bases from J, with 9 bases between. The CDR3, as DNA: TGTGCCAGCAGCTTCGCCAGGGGTAATTCACCCCTCCACTTT. It yields the protein CASSFARGNSPLHF.